The rows below give T cell receptor beta chains drawn from one sample of a study of OX40 agonist ivuxolimab in advanced cancers. Sequencing used immunoSEQ multiplex PCR; TCRdb keeps in-frame clones, though not all of them. The data show around 30,000 clones, 81% seen once. The material was CD4+ or CD8+ T cells sorted from blood, obtained in a trial of the OX40 agonist ivuxolimab. These receptors were collected from an adult with an advanced solid tumor such as melanoma, head and neck, liver or kidney cancer. Each CDR3 is given with its conserved first and last residue. A D gene is named only where the DNA matches it firmly. Clone size is not always given. Where it is, it says once, few, many or a class for expanded clones.

D gene: -
J gene: TRBJ2-7
V gene: TRBV18
clone size: -
CDR3 length: 13
CDR3 protein: CASSPIPEDEQYF
CDR3 DNA: TGTGCCAGCTCACCCATCCCCGAGGACGAGCAGTACTTC

D gene: -
J gene: TRBJ2-1
V gene: TRBV7-8
clone size: once
CDR3 length: 15
CDR3 protein: CASSLPGRSYNEQFF
CDR3 DNA: TGTGCCAGCAGCTTACCCGGGCGGTCCTACAATGAGCAGTTCTTC

D gene: -
J gene: TRBJ2-7
V gene: TRBV9
clone size: -
CDR3 length: 13
CDR3 protein: CASSVVKGSEQYF
CDR3 DNA: TGTGCCAGCAGCGTAGTTAAGGGATCCGAGCAGTACTTC

D gene: -
J gene: TRBJ2-1
V gene: TRBV6-4
clone size: -
CDR3 length: 13
CDR3 protein: CASSDSLGLEQFF
CDR3 DNA: TGTGCCAGCAGTGACTCTCTAGGACTAGAGCAGTTCTTC

D gene: TRBD1
J gene: TRBJ2-6
V gene: TRBV19
clone size: -
CDR3 length: 16
CDR3 protein: CASSTYRGAGANVLTF
CDR3 DNA: TGTGCCAGTAGTACCTACAGGGGCGCTGGGGCCAACGTCCTGACTTTC

D gene: TRBD2
J gene: TRBJ2-7
V gene: TRBV2
clone size: -
CDR3 length: 15
CDR3 protein: CASRRGAGPPYEQYF
CDR3 DNA: TGTGCCAGCAGGCGGGGGGCGGGGCCCCCCTACGAGCAGTACTTC

D gene: -
J gene: TRBJ2-2
V gene: TRBV13
clone size: -
CDR3 length: 12
CDR3 protein: CASSLGGGELFF
CDR3 DNA: TGTGCCAGCAGCTTAGGTGGAGGGGAGCTGTTTTTT

D gene: -
J gene: TRBJ2-5
V gene: TRBV7-3
clone size: -
CDR3 length: 15
CDR3 protein: CASSPQRGSQETQYF
CDR3 DNA: TGTGCCAGCAGCCCTCAGAGGGGGAGTCAAGAGACCCAGTACTTC

D gene: -
J gene: TRBJ1-1
V gene: TRBV11-3
clone size: -
CDR3 length: 14
CDR3 protein: CASSFSGSNTEAFF
CDR3 DNA: TGTGCCAGCAGCTTCTCAGGGTCCAACACTGAAGCTTTCTTT

D gene: -
J gene: TRBJ1-1
V gene: TRBV19
clone size: -
CDR3 length: 14
CDR3 protein: CASSIWVSDTEAFF
CDR3 DNA: TGTGCCAGTAGTATATGGGTTTCTGACACTGAAGCTTTCTTT

D gene: TRBD2
J gene: TRBJ2-1
V gene: TRBV4-1
clone size: once
CDR3 length: 15
CDR3 protein: CASSQGAGGNNEQFF
CDR3 DNA: TGCGCCAGCAGCCAAGGAGCGGGGGGTAACAATGAGCAGTTCTTC

D gene: -
J gene: TRBJ2-7
V gene: TRBV5-1
clone size: few
CDR3 length: 14
CDR3 protein: CASSLVGREYEQYF
CDR3 DNA: TGCGCCAGCAGCTTGGTGGGCAGGGAATACGAGCAGTACTTC

D gene: TRBD1
J gene: TRBJ2-1
V gene: TRBV5-8
clone size: -
CDR3 length: 18
CDR3 protein: CASRVPGQGASGYNEQFF
CDR3 DNA: TGTGCCAGCAGAGTACCGGGACAGGGGGCTAGCGGTTACAATGAGCAGTTCTTC

D gene: -
J gene: TRBJ1-5
V gene: TRBV6-5
clone size: -
CDR3 length: 15
CDR3 protein: CASSSRPHSNQPQHF
CDR3 DNA: TGTGCCAGCAGTTCCAGGCCTCATAGCAATCAGCCCCAGCATTTT

D gene: -
J gene: TRBJ1-5
V gene: TRBV5-6
clone size: -
CDR3 length: 15
CDR3 protein: CASHLMGPSNQPQHF
CDR3 DNA: TGTGCCAGCCACCTGATGGGACCGAGCAATCAGCCCCAGCATTTT

D gene: TRBD2
J gene: TRBJ2-5
V gene: TRBV9
clone size: -
CDR3 length: 17
CDR3 protein: CASSVGGIAGAGETQYF
CDR3 DNA: TGTGCCAGCAGCGTAGGAGGAATAGCGGGAGCGGGGGAGACCCAGTACTTC

D gene: TRBD1
J gene: TRBJ2-7
V gene: TRBV18
clone size: -
CDR3 length: 16
CDR3 protein: CASSRIPGQGAYEQYF
CDR3 DNA: TGTGCCAGCTCACGTATACCGGGACAGGGGGCGTACGAGCAGTACTTC

D gene: TRBD1
J gene: TRBJ2-3
V gene: TRBV5-1
clone size: -
CDR3 length: 15
CDR3 protein: CASSLAGRGRDTQYF
CDR3 DNA: TGCGCCAGCAGCTTGGCCGGCAGGGGGCGGGATACGCAGTATTTT

D gene: -
J gene: TRBJ2-7
V gene: TRBV5-1
clone size: -
CDR3 length: 18
CDR3 protein: CASSYSGGRDRSSYEQYF
CDR3 DNA: TGCGCCAGCAGTTATTCCGGCGGTCGTGACCGGAGCTCCTACGAGCAGTACTTC

D gene: -
J gene: TRBJ2-1
V gene: TRBV6-5
clone size: few
CDR3 length: 14
CDR3 protein: CASSYSVDVNEQFF
CDR3 DNA: TGTGCCAGCAGTTACTCGGTGGACGTCAATGAGCAGTTCTTC

D gene: -
J gene: TRBJ2-2
V gene: TRBV12-2
clone size: -
CDR3 length: 16
CDR3 protein: CASRAQTSGYTGELFF
CDR3 DNA: TGTGCAAGTCGCGCACAGACTAGCGGGTACACCGGGGAGCTGTTTTTT

D gene: -
J gene: TRBJ1-5
V gene: TRBV2
clone size: -
CDR3 length: 13
CDR3 protein: CASGRGGSQPQHF
CDR3 DNA: TGTGCCAGCGGAAGGGGGGGAAGTCAGCCCCAGCATTTT